This TCR beta chain was sequenced during a study of cytomegalovirus exposure and HLA in healthy donors. Trimming at V came to 1 base and at J to 2 bases, leaving 1 base not matched to a gene. The CDR3 length is 15 residues. Per germline, CDR1 MGHDK and CDR2 SYGVNS. PCR primers comprised 60 Vbeta and 13 Jbeta primers. Only in-frame clones appear in the TCRdb table, and some are missing; sequencing was by immunoSEQ multiplex PCR. Found here are around 190,000 clones, 75% to 80% of them singletons; the top ten hold 11% to 15%. The chain employs TRBV25-1 and TRBJ2-1; 8 positions match TRBD1. The sequenced sample was PBMCs. The clonotype comes from a woman younger than 45 in good health and CMV-seropositive. CDR3 DNA sequence: TGTGCCAGCAGTGAATCAGGGGGCGCCTACAATGAGCAGTTCTTC. Translated, it gives CASSESGGAYNEQFF.